This T cell receptor beta chain was recovered during a study of regulatory T cells in long-lasting Graves disease. Study-wide results and limits: There were preferences for TRBV28, TRBJ1-2 and TRBJ2-5 in persistent disease.

This clonotype has at least ten counts. Its antigen is not known. Indicated time point: persistent/refractory GD, antithyroid drugs over 5 years with positive TRAb. RNA extracted from PBMCs served as the sequencing template. Investigators prepared the TCR beta libraries by applying iRepertoire HTBI primers and Arm-PCR of CDR3 regions. Under the authors' procedure: Samples collectively showed 60 to 75 TRBV and some 14 TRBJ segments. TCRdb passed the multiplex PCR reads through MiXCR, listing each CDR3 protein once. TCRdb's processing, not the study's, gives the V and J calls here. The sample holds a few hundred thousand distinct CDR3 sequences, approximately 25% seen once. This CDR3 region has 13 residues. Germline assignment: CDR1 DFQATT and CDR2 SNEGSKA (reference sequence). V lost 0 bases to trimming and J lost 4 bases, with 10 bases between them.

This chain links TRBV20-1 with TRBJ2-7; no clear D. The sample consisted of peripheral blood mononuclear cells (PBMCs), taken when the disease was refractory, from a patient treated with antithyroid drugs. This TCR was sampled from a woman between 35 and 50 years old with Graves disease. CDR3 bases: TGCAGTGCTAGAGATCTGGAAAATTACGAGCAGTACTTC. Residues: CSARDLENYEQYF.